These 30 T cell receptor beta chains were sequenced from one sample in a study of T cell responses to AZD1222 COVID-19 vaccine. TCRdb's copy holds only in-frame clones and misses some; the assay was immunoSEQ multiplex PCR. Among 200,000 or so clones listed, just over 85% were seen once. Source: peripheral blood, taken on day 0 of AZD1222 vaccination. The receptors were sampled from an adult in good health.

Comment on this clone: At the DNA level, this CDR3 is encoded by other sequences in the same sample as well. The chain is built from TRBV9 and TRBJ2-7; maybe TRBD2 (6 bases). This CDR3 has 15 residues. Germline CDR1 and CDR2: SGDLS and YYNGEE. V lost 0 bases and J lost 0, with 10 bases in between. The CDR3 nucleotides are TGTGCCAGCAGCGTAGGGGCGGGGAGCTCCTACGAGCAGTACTTC. Encoded protein: CASSVGAGSSYEQYF.

The chain combines TRBV7-3 with TRBJ1-1; D unclear. CDR3 length: 13 residues. Germline loops: CDR1 SGHTA, CDR2 FQGTGA. Trimming took off 5 bases at V and 1 base at J, with 8 bases between the two ends. The CDR3 is CASSPIPNTEAFF. In nucleotides, the CDR3 is TGTGCCAGCAGCCCTATCCCGAACACTGAAGCTTTCTTT.

This rearrangement joins TRBV6-2 or TRBV6-3 to TRBJ2-7, with 8 positions matching TRBD2. The CDR3 is 15 residues long. Germline V gene data show CDR1 as MNHEY and CDR2 as SVGEGT. V was pared by 0 bases and J by 5 bases, with 6 bases of the junction left unmatched. CDR3 DNA: TGTGCCAGCAGTTACTCAACCGGGACTAGGCACGAGCAGTACTTC. This codes for CASSYSTGTRHEQYF.

This sequence joins TRBV9 and TRBJ2-3, with TRBD2 identical over 8 bases. The CDR3 contains 13 residues. Germline trimming cut 1 base from V and 5 bases from J; bases unmatched to any gene: 0. Germline V CDR1 and CDR2: SGDLS, YYNGEE. CDR3 DNA: TGTGCCAGCAGCGTACGGGGGGGAGATACGCAGTATTTT. Translation gives CASSVRGGDTQYF.

This chain links TRBV19 with TRBJ1-4; no clear D gene. Trimming pared 7 bases from V and 0 bases from J, leaving 12 bases between. In germline, CDR1 is LNHDA, CDR2 SQIVND (reference sequence). The CDR3 loop spans 15 amino acids. This chain's CDR3 is CASTPGLSTNEKLFF. The CDR3 DNA reads as TGTGCCAGTACGCCGGGCCTGTCAACTAATGAAAAACTGTTTTTT. The full variable domain, completed using reference TRBV19 and TRBJ1-4, is DGGITQSPKYLFRKEGQNVTLSCEQNLNHDAMYWYRQDPGQGLRLIYYSQIVNDFQKGDIAEGYSVSREKKESFPLTVTSAQKNPTAFYLCASTPGLSTNEKLFFGSGTQLSVL.

The V gene is TRBV7-8, the J gene TRBJ1-2; D is unclear. CDR1 and CDR2 from the germline V gene are SGHVS and FQNEAQ. V lost 4 bases and J 4 bases, leaving 10 bases between the germline ends. The CDR3 covers 13 residues. The CDR3 region is CASSSDIAYGYTF. The DNA for the CDR3 is TGTGCCAGCAGCTCCGACATTGCCTATGGCTACACCTTC.

CDR3 amino acids: CASQRRQNTGELFF. For the CDR3, the DNA is TGTGCCAGTCAGCGACGACAGAACACCGGGGAGCTGTTTTTT. This chain joins TRBV19 and TRBJ2-2; no reliable D call. CDR3 length: 14 amino acids. The V gene lost 8 bases and the J gene lost 1 base, with 11 bases spanning the gap. The germline V gene has CDR1 LNHDA and CDR2 SQIVND (reference sequence).

The sample holds one count of this clone. The rearrangement links TRBV6-5 to TRBJ1-2; TRBD1 might be the D (6 bases). V was trimmed by 0 bases and J by 7 bases, leaving 15 bases between them. CDR1 is MNHEY, CDR2 SVGAGI, per germline. This CDR3 comprises 15 residues. CDR3 bases: TGTGCCAGCAGTTACTCGAGGGGGTTCCTCTCTGGCTACACCTTC. This sequence encodes CASSYSRGFLSGYTF.

The rearrangement joins TRBV2 to TRBJ1-6; 8 nucleotides match TRBD1. Germline V gene lookup returns CDR1 SNHLY and CDR2 FYNNEI. This CDR3 has 14 amino acids. Losses at the gene ends were 6 bases for V and 7 bases for J; bases not matched to a gene: 5. CDR3 residues: CASRRTGNNSPLHF. Written as DNA, the CDR3 is TGTGCCAGCAGACGGACAGGGAACAATTCACCCCTCCACTTT.

A few counts support this clone. V gene TRBV4-2 combines with J gene TRBJ2-5; TRBD2 matches at 12 bases. This CDR3 is built from 15 residues. Germline CDR1 reads LGHNA; CDR2 reads YNFKEQ. The V segment lost 4 bases and the J segment 2 bases; nucleotides outside the gene matches: 2. The CDR3 loop is CASSLGTSGQETQYF. The CDR3 bases are TGTGCCAGCAGCCTCGGGACTAGCGGGCAAGAGACCCAGTACTTC.

The chain has TRBV25-1 and TRBJ1-1; perhaps TRBD1 as D (5 bases). V lost 8 bases and J 1 base, leaving 11 bases between the germline ends. Looked up from germline, CDR1 is MGHDK and CDR2 is SYGVNS. The CDR3 runs 13 residues. The CDR3 DNA follows: TGTGCCAGCTTGGGGCAGTCGAACACTGAAGCTTTCTTT. Amino acids: CASLGQSNTEAFF.

CDR3 sequence (DNA): TGCGCCAGCAGCTTGGGGACTAGCGGGCGGCAAGAGACCCAGTACTTC. Its translation: CASSLGTSGRQETQYF. The chain couples TRBV5-1 to TRBJ2-5; 11 bases fit TRBD2. This CDR3 is built from 16 residues. Germline CDR1 is SGHRS and CDR2 is YFSETQ. V shed 0 bases and J 2 bases; nucleotides not matched to a gene: 3.

The V and J genes are TRBV18 and TRBJ2-5; D may be TRBD2 (6 bases). The germline V gene encodes CDR1 KGHSH and CDR2 LQKENI. V lost 3 bases, J lost 4 bases, and 18 bases lay in between. The length of the CDR3 is 16 residues. The CDR3 DNA follows: TGTGCCAGCTCACCTCTAGGAGGGATCGGGGGAGAGACCCAGTACTTC. The encoded protein is CASSPLGGIGGETQYF.

This clone was counted between two and nine times. The chain employs TRBV30 and TRBJ1-6; D ambiguous. CDR3 length: 16 residues. Germline CDR1 reads GTSNPN; CDR2 reads SVGIG (reference sequence). Between the trimmed V and J ends, which lost 1 base and 4 bases, there was a span of 14 bases. CDR3 DNA sequence: TGTGCCTGGAGTGCCGGGGAAAGACCATATAATTCACCCCTCCACTTT. This sequence encodes CAWSAGERPYNSPLHF.

This chain joins TRBV4-3 and TRBJ2-5; 8 nucleotides align to TRBD2. CDR1 and CDR2 (germline): LGHNA, YSLEER. CDR3 length: 15 residues. Trimming at V came to 3 bases and at J to 5 bases, leaving 8 bases not matched to a gene. The CDR3 region is CASSQGGPGGETQYF. The CDR3 DNA follows: TGCGCCAGCAGCCAGGGGGGGCCGGGGGGGGAGACCCAGTACTTC.

The sample holds one count of this clone. The chain recombines TRBV5-1 with TRBJ2-1, with 11 bases matching TRBD2. The CDR3 sequence is 17 residues long. Germline loops: CDR1 SGHRS, CDR2 YFSETQ. V shed 4 bases and J 1 base; nucleotides not matched to a gene: 7. Here the CDR3 reads CASSNLAGGLSYNEQFF. In DNA form, the CDR3 reads TGCGCCAGCAGCAACCTAGCGGGGGGTCTTTCCTACAATGAGCAGTTCTTC.

This clone occurred once. CDR3 loop: CASSLGQPRYEQYF. For the CDR3, the DNA is TGCGCCAGCAGCTTGGGGCAGCCCCGCTACGAGCAGTACTTC. The V and J genes are TRBV5-1 and TRBJ2-7; D not certain. CDR1 and CDR2 (germline): SGHRS, YFSETQ. The CDR3 consists of 14 residues. V dropped 0 bases and J dropped 3 bases, with 10 bases sitting between them.

This sequence joins TRBV10-3 and TRBJ1-1; unclear D gene. CDR3 length equals 15 residues. Germline loops: CDR1 ENHRY, CDR2 SYGVKD. Trimming cost V 2 bases and J 0 bases, with 10 bases left between them. The CDR3 here is CAISEGPNMNTEAFF. As DNA, the CDR3 is TGTGCCATCAGTGAGGGGCCAAACATGAACACTGAAGCTTTCTTT.

The gene calls are TRBV18 and TRBJ1-1, with no clear D. The CDR3 covers 12 residues. Germline lookup yields CDR1 KGHSH and CDR2 LQKENI. V lost 5 bases and J lost 2, with 6 bases in between. For the CDR3, the DNA is TGTGCCAGCTCAATGGGAAACACTGAAGCTTTCTTT. Encoded protein: CASSMGNTEAFF.

V is TRBV3-1 (or the pseudogene TRBV3-2) and J is TRBJ1-3, with TRBD1 identical over 8 bases. With V trimmed by 2 bases and J by 6 bases, 6 bases remained unmatched. CDR1 LGHDT and CDR2 YNNKEL come from the germline V gene (reference sequence). The CDR3 spans 15 residues. The CDR3 DNA follows: TGTGCCAGCAGCCAACTAGAACAGGGGGTAAACACCATATATTTT. It specifies CASSQLEQGVNTIYF.

The chain combines TRBV7-3 with TRBJ1-1; unclear D gene. This CDR3 has 13 amino acids. CDR1 and CDR2 from the germline V gene are SGHTA and FQGTGA. V lost 2 bases and J lost 6, with 10 bases in between. CDR3 bases: TGTGCCAGCAGCTTACGACCTTACGCTGAAGCTTTCTTT. This gives the protein CASSLRPYAEAFF.

V usage is TRBV15 and J usage is TRBJ1-5; D uncertain. The CDR3 length is 14 residues. Germline V CDR1 and CDR2: LNHNV, YYDKDF (reference sequence). Trimming pared 0 bases from V and 9 bases from J, leaving 12 bases between. The CDR3 region is CATSRDPSTGPQHF. For the CDR3, the DNA is TGTGCCACCAGCAGAGATCCATCCACTGGGCCCCAGCATTTT.

The V and J genes are TRBV15 and TRBJ2-5; TRBD1 matches 8 bases. Germline V gene data show CDR1 as LNHNV and CDR2 as YYDKDF (reference sequence). J gave up 2 bases and V 3 bases, and 8 bases lay outside the gene matches. The CDR3 is 16 residues long. CDR3 residues: CATSSRGQGMQETQYF. In DNA form, the CDR3 reads TGTGCCACCAGCAGTCGCGGACAGGGTATGCAAGAGACCCAGTACTTC.

There are a few counts of this clone. The rearrangement links TRBV5-8 to TRBJ1-6, with 9 bases matching TRBD1. CDR1 is SGHTS and CDR2 is YDEGEE in the germline V gene. Trimming cost V 4 bases and J 5 bases; bases outside gene matches: 10. This CDR3 has 17 amino acids. This CDR3 is CASSPLTGGTNNSPLHF. CDR3 coding DNA: TGTGCCAGCAGCCCGTTGACAGGGGGGACTAATAATTCACCCCTCCACTTT.

This rearrangement joins TRBV15 to TRBJ2-7; D is unresolved. Germline CDR1 LNHNV, CDR2 YYDKDF (reference sequence). The length of the CDR3 is 15 residues. V shed 1 base and J shed 9 bases, with 19 bases lying between them. The CDR3 nucleotides read TGTGCCACCAGCAGAGTAGATAGAGGATTGCCGACGCAGTACTTC. Protein product: CATSRVDRGLPTQYF. Based on the CDR3 plus reference TRBV15 and TRBJ2-7, the full variable domain is DAMVIQNPRYQVTQFGKPVTLSCSQTLNHNVMYWYQQKSSQAPKLLFHYYDKDFNNEADTPDNFQSRRPNTSFCFLDIRSPGLGDTAMYLCATSRVDRGLPTQYFGPGTRLTVT.

This chain links TRBV12-3 or TRBV12-4 with TRBJ1-3, with 8 positions matching TRBD1. V was clipped by 6 bases and J by 2 bases; unmatched bases: 0. The CDR3 is 13 amino acids. The DNA for the CDR3 is TGTGCCAGCAGCAGGGGGCCTGGAAACACCATATATTTT. It encodes CASSRGPGNTIYF.

The V and J genes are TRBV18 and TRBJ1-1; 7 nucleotides match TRBD1. The CDR3 length is 13 residues. Germline-derived CDR1 and CDR2 are KGHSH and LQKENI. After removal of 3 bases from V and 7 bases from J, the junction contained 5 bases not matched to a gene. The CDR3 DNA reads as TGTGCCAGCTCACCGAGACACAGGGGTGAAGCTTTCTTT. It translates to CASSPRHRGEAFF.

The genes are TRBV30 and TRBJ1-6; 7 bases line up with TRBD1. The junction had 21 bases not matched to a gene; V was cut back by 0 bases and J by 7 bases. The CDR3 has 20 amino acids. CDR1 is GTSNPN, CDR2 SVGIG, per germline (reference sequence). CDR3 bases: TGTGCCTGGAGTGTACGATCCCTTGCTTCAGGGGGACCTTTGAATTCACCCCTCCACTTT. Translation: CAWSVRSLASGGPLNSPLHF.

The genes are TRBV30 and TRBJ1-4, with 7 bases identical to TRBD1. There are 15 residues in the CDR3. V lost 2 bases to trimming and J lost 8 bases; unmatched junction nucleotides: 11. Looked up from germline, CDR1 is GTSNPN and CDR2 is SVGIG (reference sequence). The CDR3: CAWSPPLEGAEKLFF. The DNA for the CDR3 is TGTGCCTGGAGTCCCCCCCTGGAGGGGGCGGAAAAACTGTTTTTT.

This chain uses TRBV19 with TRBJ1-1; the D is unclear. V lost 3 bases to trimming and J lost 4 bases, with 15 bases between them. Germline V gene lookup returns CDR1 LNHDA and CDR2 SQIVND (reference sequence). The CDR3 runs to 15 residues. The CDR3 sequence is CASSINHEEGTEAFF. The CDR3 region has the DNA TGTGCCAGTAGTATTAATCATGAAGAGGGCACTGAAGCTTTCTTT. Full variable domain (rest looked up from reference TRBV19 and TRBJ1-1): DGGITQSPKYLFRKEGQNVTLSCEQNLNHDAMYWYRQDPGQGLRLIYYSQIVNDFQKGDIAEGYSVSREKKESFPLTVTSAQKNPTAFYLCASSINHEEGTEAFFGQGTRLTVV.